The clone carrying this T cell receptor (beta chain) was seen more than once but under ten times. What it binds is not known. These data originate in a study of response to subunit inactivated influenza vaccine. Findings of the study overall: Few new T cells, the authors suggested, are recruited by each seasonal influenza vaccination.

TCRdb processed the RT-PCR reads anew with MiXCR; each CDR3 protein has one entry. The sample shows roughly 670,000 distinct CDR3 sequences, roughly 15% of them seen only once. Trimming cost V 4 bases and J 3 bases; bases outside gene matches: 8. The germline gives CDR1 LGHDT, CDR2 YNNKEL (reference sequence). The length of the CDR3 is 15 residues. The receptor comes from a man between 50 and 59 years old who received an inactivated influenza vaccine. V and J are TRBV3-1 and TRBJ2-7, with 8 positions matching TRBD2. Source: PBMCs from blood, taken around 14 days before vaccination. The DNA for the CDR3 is TGTGCCAGCAGCCCCCCGGGAGGGGCAGTCTACGAGCAGTACTTC. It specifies CASSPPGGAVYEQYF.